This is a list of T cell receptor beta chains from one sample in a study of blood T cells in healthy people across ages. TCRdb re-analysed the 5' RACE reads in MiXCR, keeping a single row per CDR3 protein. The table has 1.5 million to 2 million distinct CDR3 sequences, around 48% seen once. The sequenced sample was blood. The receptor source for this set is a woman aged 35 to 49 in good health. CDR3s include the opening cysteine and the closing phenylalanine or tryptophan. D genes are given only for firm matches. Size is omitted from some rows. Given values are once, few, many or a class for expanded clones.

D gene,clone size,V gene,J gene,CDR3 protein,CDR3 DNA
TRBD1,few,TRBV6-5,TRBJ2-1,CASSSDRVTNEQFF,TGTGCCAGCAGTTCCGACAGGGTTACGAATGAGCAGTTCTTC
-,-,TRBV5-1,TRBJ2-5,CASSFGGPTGETQYF,TGCGCCAGCAGCTTCGGGGGACCCACGGGGGAGACCCAGTACTTC
-,few,TRBV20-1,TRBJ2-7,CSAINGPRVYEQYF,TGCAGTGCTATTAACGGACCCAGGGTCTACGAGCAGTACTTC
TRBD1,few,TRBV12-3/TRBV12-4,TRBJ2-6,CASSPRTGGGSGANVLTF,TGTGCCAGCAGTCCCCGGACAGGGGGCGGATCTGGGGCCAACGTCCTGACTTTC
-,-,TRBV9,TRBJ2-5,CASSVGNSVTTETQYF,TGTGCCAGCAGCGTAGGTAATAGCGTGACCACGGAGACCCAGTACTTC
-,-,TRBV3-1,TRBJ2-1,CASSPPYRYTEQFF,TGTGCCAGCAGCCCTCCGTATAGGTACACTGAGCAGTTCTTC
TRBD1,-,TRBV5-1,TRBJ2-7,CASSSRGGSTYEQYF,TGCGCCAGCAGCTCACGAGGGGGCAGCACCTACGAGCAGTACTTC
TRBD2,-,TRBV28,TRBJ2-7,CASSSGGLHYEQYF,TGTGCCAGCAGTTCGGGGGGACTGCACTACGAGCAGTACTTC
-,-,TRBV20-1,TRBJ1-2,CSASGEAGGYTF,TGCAGTGCTTCAGGGGAAGCGGGGGGCTACACCTTC
TRBD2,-,TRBV5-1,TRBJ2-1,CASSLESSGYNEQFF,TGCGCCAGCAGCTTGGAGTCTAGCGGTTACAATGAGCAGTTCTTC
-,once,TRBV5-1,TRBJ1-4,CASNTGAGGNEKLFF,TGCGCCAGCAACACAGGTGCGGGAGGTAATGAAAAACTGTTTTTT
-,once,TRBV27,TRBJ1-1,CASIWGGEAFF,TGTGCCAGCATCTGGGGGGGTGAAGCTTTCTTT
TRBD2,-,TRBV29-1,TRBJ2-1,CSVELLRGGRDNEQFF,TGCAGCGTTGAACTCCTCCGGGGGGGCCGCGACAATGAGCAGTTCTTC
TRBD2,-,TRBV24-1,TRBJ2-3,CATSDPSSGSTDTQYF,TGTGCCACCAGTGATCCATCTAGCGGGAGCACAGATACGCAGTATTTT
-,-,TRBV6-5,TRBJ1-1,CASSYYQGLNTEAFF,TGTGCCAGCAGTTACTATCAGGGTTTGAACACTGAAGCTTTCTTT
TRBD2,-,TRBV20-1,TRBJ2-5,CICGGAGETQYF,TGCATTTGCGGGGGGGCTGGGGAGACCCAGTACTTC
-,few,TRBV9,TRBJ2-5,CASSRVPYQETQYF,TGTGCCAGCAGCCGAGTCCCGTACCAAGAGACCCAGTACTTC
-,few,TRBV18,TRBJ2-1,CASSPGTTKYNEQFF,TGTGCCAGCTCACCGGGGACAACAAAATACAATGAGCAGTTCTTC
-,-,TRBV18,TRBJ2-5,CASSPLARGQETQYF,TGTGCCAGCTCACCACTGGCTCGCGGACAAGAGACCCAGTACTTC
TRBD2,once,TRBV7-2,TRBJ2-3,CASSQPRGLAGSTDTQYF,TGTGCCAGCAGCCAACCCCGGGGACTAGCGGGGAGCACAGATACGCAGTATTTT
TRBD1,-,TRBV27,TRBJ1-2,CASSGGQGVANYGYTF,TGTGCCAGCAGTGGCGGACAGGGGGTTGCTAACTATGGCTACACCTTC
TRBD1,-,TRBV28,TRBJ1-2,CASSLNRGPYGYTF,TGTGCCAGCAGTCTCAACAGGGGACCATATGGCTACACCTTC
TRBD1,-,TRBV28,TRBJ2-3,CASIQDRDTQYF,TGTGCCAGCATCCAGGACAGGGATACGCAGTATTTT